A single sample gave rise to the 16 T cell receptor beta chains below, sequenced in a study of molecular identifiers for immune sequencing clone quantification. In TCRdb, the PCR reads were re-called with MiXCR into one record per CDR3 protein. The repertoire holds about 640,000 distinct CDR3 sequences, with around 20% as singletons. The sequencing sample was made of naive CD8+ T cells from blood, with Jurkat cell RNA spiked in. Specified subset: FACS-sorted CD8+CD4-CCR7+CD45RA+ naive T cells. These receptors all come from a human donor in good health. Some libraries in this study had Jurkat cell RNA spiked in.

Turning to this clonotype: No conserved phenylalanine or tryptophan is present at the end of the CDR3, so a read error is the likely explanation. CDR3 amino acids: CASSISGQPYEQYL. CDR3 bases: TGTGCCAGTAGTATATCGGGACAGCCCTACGAGCAGTACCTC. The chain uses TRBV19 and TRBJ2-7; 7 bases match TRBD1. CDR3 length: 14 residues. V trimming: 2 bases; J trimming: 2 bases; junction bases outside the gene matches: 3. CDR1 LNHDA and CDR2 SQIVND come from the germline V gene (reference sequence).

This clonotype was counted at least ten times. In DNA, the CDR3 is TGTGCCAGTAGTATGGTCGGGGGGTACGAGCAGTACTTC. This sequence encodes CASSMVGGYEQYF. The chain joins TRBV19 to TRBJ2-7; 7 bases fit TRBD2. This CDR3 region has 13 residues. V dropped 3 bases and J dropped 4; count of bases not matched to a gene: 3. Germline CDR1 is LNHDA and CDR2 is SQIVND (reference sequence).

At least ten counts were recorded for this clonotype. The V call is TRBV9, the J call TRBJ2-2, with a tentative D call TRBD2 (6 bases). Germline CDR1 reads SGDLS; CDR2 reads YYNGEE. The ends were cut back, 3 bases at V and 8 bases at J, with 17 bases in the middle. This CDR3 is built from 15 residues. CDR3 sequence: CASSGTPGGLGELFF. CDR3 sequence (DNA): TGTGCCAGCAGCGGAACCCCCGGGGGACTGGGGGAGCTGTTTTTT.

This clonotype has only a few counts. The rearrangement uses TRBV6-2 or TRBV6-3 and TRBJ1-5; unclear D gene. Trimming left V 0 bases short and J 0 bases short, with 15 bases between. Germline V gene lookup returns CDR1 MNHEY and CDR2 SVGEGT. The CDR3 has 18 amino acids. In nucleotides, the CDR3 is TGTGCCAGCAGTTACTCGATAGCAGAGAAGTATAGCAATCAGCCCCAGCATTTT. Its translation is CASSYSIAEKYSNQPQHF.

This clonotype was observed at least ten times. The chain's CDR3 is CSVLQSATNEKLFF. The CDR3 coding sequence is TGCAGCGTCCTTCAATCGGCAACTAATGAAAAACTGTTTTTT. The genes are TRBV29-1 and TRBJ1-4; D unresolved. The V and J ends lost 6 bases and 0 bases respectively, with 11 bases between them. This CDR3 comprises 14 residues. CDR1 and CDR2 (germline): SQVTM, ANQGSEA.

CDR3 protein: CASSPGDYLNTEAFF. CDR3 nucleotides: TGCGCCAGCAGCCCAGGGGACTACCTGAACACTGAAGCTTTCTTT. The chain carries TRBV4-3 and TRBJ1-1; possible D gene TRBD1, 6 bases. CDR3 length: 15 amino acids. Germline V gene lookup returns CDR1 LGHNA and CDR2 YSLEER. V shed 4 bases and J shed 0 bases, with 12 bases lying between them.

The sample holds many counts of this clonotype. The rearrangement uses TRBV14 and TRBJ2-3, with D tentatively TRBD1 (5 bases). Germline V CDR1 and CDR2: SGHDN, FVKESK. Trimming left V 0 bases short and J 6 bases short, with 10 bases between. This CDR3 has 14 amino acids. For the CDR3, the DNA is TGTGCCAGCAGCCAAGATCTAGGGGTTGATACGCAGTATTTT. It yields the protein CASSQDLGVDTQYF.

In its sample, this clonotype was seen many times. The chain carries TRBV19 and TRBJ1-1; D is unresolved. The CDR3 is 14 amino acids. CDR1 LNHDA and CDR2 SQIVND come from the germline V gene (reference sequence). V lost 2 bases and J 0 bases, leaving 7 bases between the germline ends. The CDR3 spells CASSILAVNTEAFF. CDR3 coding DNA: TGTGCCAGTAGTATACTAGCGGTGAACACTGAAGCTTTCTTT.

This clonotype was found a few times. With a much larger clone just one base away, this may be a read error. V usage is TRBV28 and J usage is TRBJ2-3; D gene ambiguous. CDR1 is MDHEN, CDR2 SYDVKM, per germline. This CDR3 comprises 15 residues. Trimming took 8 bases from V and 2 from J, leaving 17 bases between them. CDR3 nucleotides: TGTGCCAGCGGCCACAGAGAGCTGTTCACAGATACGCAGTATTTT. This codes for CASGHRELFTDTQYF.

In regard to this clonotype: A read error may be the cause here, since a much bigger clone is one base away. This chain links TRBV29-1 with TRBJ1-2; maybe TRBD1 (5 bases). Germline V CDR1 and CDR2: SQVTM, ANQGSEA. The CDR3 is made up of 17 amino acids. DNA of the CDR3: TGCGGCGTTGTGGAGGGGCGCCCGATGAGTACAGGCTATGGCTACACCTTC. It translates to CGVVEGRPMSTGYGYTF.

Turning to this clonotype: This sequence may be a read error, since a much larger clone differs from it by one base. The V and J genes are TRBV5-4 and TRBJ1-2; TRBD1 matches 8 bases. The V gene's germline CDR1 is SGHNT and CDR2 YYREEE (reference sequence). The CDR3 loop spans 15 amino acids. In nucleotides, the CDR3 is TGTGCCAGCAGCTTGGCCCGGACAGGGAGTTCTGGCTTCACCTTC. This codes for CASSLARTGSSGFTF.

This clonotype was counted many times. The gene calls are TRBV19 and TRBJ2-1, with D tentatively TRBD1 or TRBD2 (5 bases each). With 4 bases removed from V and 2 bases from J, the gap between germline ends came to 12 bases. CDR1 and CDR2 (germline): LNHDA, SQIVND (reference sequence). This CDR3 contains 15 residues. CDR3 sequence reads: CASSNQGATYNEQFF. The DNA of the CDR3 is TGTGCCAGTAGTAACCAGGGAGCGACCTACAATGAGCAGTTCTTC.

This clonotype has a handful of counts. V is TRBV11-2 and J is TRBJ1-3; unclear D gene. The V and J ends lost 0 bases and 0 bases respectively, with 6 bases between them. This CDR3 comprises 15 residues. The V gene's germline CDR1 is SGHAT and CDR2 FQNNGV. CDR3 nucleotides: TGTGCCAGCAGCTTAGAATGGGACTCTGGAAACACCATATATTTT. It codes for CASSLEWDSGNTIYF.

This clonotype was observed many times. This CDR3 is CASSLWDRDNEQFF. The CDR3 DNA is TGTGCCAGCAGTTTATGGGACAGGGACAATGAGCAGTTCTTC. The V gene is TRBV12-3 or TRBV12-4, the J gene TRBJ2-1, with 9 nucleotides matching TRBD1. V shed 2 bases and J 5 bases; nucleotides not matched to a gene: 1. The CDR3 spans 14 residues.

The chain uses TRBV28 and TRBJ1-1; D gene unclear. The CDR3 extends over 14 amino acids. CDR1 MDHEN and CDR2 SYDVKM come from the germline V gene. V was shortened by 4 bases and J by 6 bases, with 15 bases between the two germline ends. CDR3 amino acids: CASSSRVKVAEAFF. The CDR3, as DNA: TGTGCCAGCAGTTCACGGGTTAAGGTCGCTGAAGCTTTCTTT.

The chain carries TRBV6-6 and TRBJ1-2; D not certain. Per the germline V gene, CDR1 is MNHNY and CDR2 is SVGAGI (reference sequence). This CDR3 is 16 amino acids long. V was trimmed by 5 bases and J by 2 bases, leaving 18 bases between them. The DNA for the CDR3 is TGTGCCAGCAGTCTACTTGTGGGTGGCTGGAACTATGGCTACACCTTC. This codes for CASSLLVGGWNYGYTF.